Listed here is a single T cell receptor beta chain. This record belongs to a study of T cell responses to AZD1222 COVID-19 vaccine. TCRdb's copy holds only in-frame clones and misses some; the assay was immunoSEQ multiplex PCR. The sample holds 100,000 to 150,000 clones, about 85% seen once. The clonotype originates from an adult in good health. Sequences were derived from peripheral blood, sampled on day 0 of AZD1222 vaccination.

The CDR3 DNA sequence: TGTGCCAGCAGTTTCGCCTATGGTCAGGGTGGAAAAGAGACCCAGTACTTC. Translated: CASSFAYGQGGKETQYF. The gene calls are TRBV28 and TRBJ2-5, with D maybe TRBD1 (5 bases). The CDR3 loop spans 17 amino acids. The ends were cut back, 3 bases at V and 3 bases at J, with 20 bases in the middle. Germline V gives CDR1 MDHEN, CDR2 SYDVKM.